The TCR beta chain described here comes from a study of blood T cell repertoires in COVID-19. Across the study: Acute and convalescent COVID-19 specimens originated in the United States, Italy and Spain. PBMCs, B-cell-depleted T cells, or T cells were the source of the cDNA or gDNA that made up the material.

Germline V gives CDR1 MDHEN, CDR2 SYDVKM. The CDR3 consists of 15 residues. V was shortened by 2 bases and J by 1 base, with 11 bases between the two germline ends. How the authors handled the data: Nucleated cell counts were estimated from reference gene primer amplification. Profiling relied on immunoSEQ multiplex PCR, and the TCRdb table lists in-frame clones only, not all of them. Clone size and V and J calls were adopted from that table, with D and trimming inferred from the DNA. The sample consists of approximately 290,000 clones, approximately 84% of them appearing once. The sequenced sample consisted of peripheral blood. The TCR originated in an older person with COVID-19, enrolled during active disease. This chain joins TRBV28 and TRBJ1-1; D is unclear. The CDR3 here is CASSLPRVQNTEAFF. The DNA of the CDR3 is TGTGCCAGCAGTTTACCGCGAGTCCAGAACACTGAAGCTTTCTTT.